Following are 20 T cell receptor beta chains from one sample sequenced in a study of shared clonotypes between healthy human individuals. Generated by immunoSEQ multiplex PCR, the TCRdb table keeps only in-frame clones and is missing some. The table records about 1,500,000 clones, approximately 97% of them present only once. Sequenced sample: naive CD4+ T cells sorted from blood. Documented subset: CD45RA+ positively selected. These receptor sequences come from a man aged 25-45 years in good health.

The chain recombines TRBV5-6 with TRBJ1-5, with 10 nucleotides matching TRBD1. The CDR3 length is 14 residues. Germline V gene lookup returns CDR1 SGHDT and CDR2 YYEEEE. Germline trimming cut 3 bases from V and 6 bases from J; bases unmatched to any gene: 3. The CDR3 is CASSYGQGGQPQHF. CDR3 nucleotide sequence: TGTGCCAGCAGCTACGGACAGGGGGGTCAGCCCCAGCATTTT.

This chain joins TRBV6-1 and TRBJ2-5, with 7 bases lining up with TRBD2. Germline V gives CDR1 MNHNS, CDR2 SASEGT. The J segment lost 4 bases and the V segment lost 5 bases, leaving 4 bases of the junction unmatched. This CDR3 has 13 amino acids. The CDR3 loop reads CASSNPGGETQYF. CDR3 nucleotide sequence: TGTGCCAGCAGTAATCCGGGAGGAGAGACCCAGTACTTC.

V gene TRBV10-3 combines with J gene TRBJ2-4; D might be TRBD1 (6 bases). The CDR3 spans 12 residues. CDR1 and CDR2 (germline): ENHRY, SYGVKD. V dropped 0 bases and J dropped 15 bases, with 12 bases sitting between them. Here the CDR3 DNA reads TGTGCCATCAGTGAGTCAGGCCAACAGGGGTACTTC. It codes for CAISESGQQGYF.

V and J are TRBV27 and TRBJ2-7, with no clear D. Germline CDR1 and CDR2: MNHEY and SMNVEV (reference sequence). The CDR3 length is 11 residues. The germline V and J ends were trimmed by 5 bases and 3 bases, with 5 bases remaining between them. The CDR3 loop reads CASSNLYEQYF. The CDR3 DNA sequence: TGTGCCAGCAGTAACCTCTACGAGCAGTACTTC.

DNA of the CDR3: TGTGCCAGCAGCTTGGGATCGACCACGCCGGCTTTCTTT. Translated: CASSLGSTTPAFF. The chain couples TRBV11-3 to TRBJ1-1; D gene uncertain. The CDR3 covers 13 residues. The V and J ends lost 3 bases and 11 bases respectively, with 16 bases between them. Germline V gene sequence: CDR1 SGHNT, CDR2 YENEEA.

Worth noting for this clone: The same CDR3 can be traced to other DNA sequences in this sample. The chain recombines TRBV5-4 with TRBJ1-2; D gene ambiguous. Deletions cut 4 bases from V and 0 bases from J, with 4 bases between. CDR3 size: 12 residues. Germline V gene lookup returns CDR1 SGHNT and CDR2 YYREEE (reference sequence). CDR3 region: CASSQANYGYTF. CDR3 bases: TGTGCCAGCAGCCAAGCTAACTATGGCTACACCTTC.

The rearrangement uses TRBV7-7 and TRBJ2-5; D ambiguous. The CDR3 spans 15 residues. Germline CDR1 is SSHAT and CDR2 is FNYEAQ (reference sequence). The V and J ends lost 0 bases and 2 bases respectively, with 10 bases between them. CDR3 bases: TGTGCCAGCAGCTTAGCGCTGGCAGAACAAGAGACCCAGTACTTC. This gives the protein CASSLALAEQETQYF.

The chain joins TRBV2 to TRBJ2-2; maybe TRBD1 (5 bases). Looked up from germline, CDR1 is SNHLY and CDR2 is FYNNEI. Trimming stripped 7 bases from V and 0 bases from J, with 9 bases between. The CDR3 contains 14 residues. CDR3 nucleotides: TGTGCCAGCAAGGCAGGGCCGAACACCGGGGAGCTGTTTTTT. As protein: CASKAGPNTGELFF.

The CDR3 protein is CASSTVFGGNQPQHF. CDR3 nucleotides: TGTGCCAGTAGTACGGTCTTTGGGGGGAATCAGCCCCAGCATTTT. This rearrangement joins TRBV19 to TRBJ1-5; D may be TRBD1 (5 bases). This CDR3 region has 15 residues. V was trimmed by 4 bases and J by 4 bases, leaving 14 bases between them. Germline CDR1 reads LNHDA; CDR2 reads SQIVND (reference sequence).

On this clone: This same CDR3 is encoded by further DNA sequences in the sample. Here the CDR3 DNA reads TGTGCCAGCAGCTCGGGACTAGCGGGAGGGCTGGGAGAGACCCAGTACTTC. Its protein product is CASSSGLAGGLGETQYF. The gene calls are TRBV5-4 and TRBJ2-5; TRBD2 matches 16 bases. V gave up 3 bases and J gave up 4 bases; unmatched junction bases: 6. The CDR3 sequence is 17 residues long. Germline assignment: CDR1 SGHNT and CDR2 YYREEE (reference sequence).

The J gene is TRBJ2-2, the V gene TRBV6-6; tentative D call: TRBD2 (6 bases). Trimming removed 6 bases at V and 6 bases at J, with 14 bases between. Germline CDR1 MNHNY, CDR2 SVGAGI (reference sequence). This CDR3 is 14 amino acids long. The CDR3 here is CASSLPGLAGELFF. The CDR3, as DNA: TGTGCCAGCAGCCTACCGGGACTCGCCGGGGAGCTGTTTTTT.

This clone was seen a single time. This specimen includes other DNA sequences encoding the same CDR3. The chain employs TRBV5-1 and TRBJ1-1; D unresolved. The CDR3 has 15 amino acids. Germline V CDR1 and CDR2: SGHRS, YFSETQ. Trimming stripped 0 bases from V and 0 bases from J, with 9 bases between. CDR3 sequence (DNA): TGCGCCAGCAGCTTGGATAGACCCATGAACACTGAAGCTTTCTTT. Translation: CASSLDRPMNTEAFF.

The chain combines TRBV6-5 with TRBJ2-7; 7 nucleotides match TRBD2. V gave up 4 bases and J gave up 4 bases; unmatched junction bases: 4. This CDR3 spans 13 amino acids. CDR1 is MNHEY, CDR2 SVGAGI, per germline. The CDR3 sequence: CASSSSGIYEQYF. CDR3 coding DNA: TGTGCCAGCAGTTCAAGCGGGATTTACGAGCAGTACTTC.

The chain uses TRBV6-1 and TRBJ1-2; no firm D call. Deletions cut 1 base from V and 5 bases from J, with 8 bases between. The CDR3 has 13 amino acids. In germline, CDR1 is MNHNS, CDR2 SASEGT. The CDR3 spells CASSEEAGYGYTF. The CDR3, as DNA: TGTGCCAGCAGTGAAGAAGCAGGATATGGCTACACCTTC.

This chain links TRBV4-1 with TRBJ1-5, with D maybe TRBD1 (6 bases). The CDR3 covers 14 residues. V was cut by 4 bases and J by 7 bases, with 14 bases left in between. The germline gives CDR1 MGHRA, CDR2 YSYEKL. The CDR3 DNA follows: TGCGCCAGCAGCCTTACAGGGTTACAGCAGCCCCAGCATTTT. It is translated as CASSLTGLQQPQHF.

The chain is built from TRBV5-4 and TRBJ2-3; 8 bases fit TRBD1. This CDR3 comprises 14 residues. V lost 3 bases, J lost 6 bases, and 6 bases stayed unmatched. Germline CDR1 SGHNT, CDR2 YYREEE (reference sequence). The CDR3 sequence: CASSSDRGADTQYF. The CDR3 nucleotides read TGTGCCAGCAGCTCCGACAGGGGAGCGGATACGCAGTATTTT. The entire variable domain, with the rest obtained from reference TRBV5-4 and TRBJ2-3, is as follows: ETGVTQSPTHLIKTRGQQVTLRCSSQSGHNTVSWYQQALGQGPQFIFQYYREEENGRGNFPPRFSGLQFPNYSSELNVNALELDDSALYLCASSSDRGADTQYFGPGTRLTVL.

V and J are TRBV29-1 and TRBJ1-2; unclear D gene. Germline V gene sequence: CDR1 SQVTM, CDR2 ANQGSEA. The CDR3 has 11 amino acids. V lost 4 bases to trimming and J lost 3 bases, with 6 bases between them. CDR3 loop: CSVAEYYGYTF. The CDR3 bases are TGCAGCGTTGCTGAGTACTATGGCTACACCTTC.

The rearrangement joins TRBV5-1 to TRBJ2-7, with D hard to call. Trimming removed 0 bases at V and 0 bases at J, with 13 bases between. The CDR3 contains 16 residues. In germline, CDR1 is SGHRS, CDR2 YFSETQ. CDR3 sequence (DNA): TGCGCCAGCAGCTTGGGCACAGATCGAACCTCCTACGAGCAGTACTTC. Translating it yields CASSLGTDRTSYEQYF.

This chain uses TRBV9 with TRBJ2-7; 7 bases align to TRBD1. The CDR3 totals 16 residues. Germline V gene data show CDR1 as SGDLS and CDR2 as YYNGEE. Losses at the gene ends were 1 base for V and 3 bases for J; bases not matched to a gene: 10. CDR3 protein: CASSVRKGASCYEQYF. CDR3 bases: TGTGCCAGCAGCGTACGGAAGGGGGCGAGTTGCTACGAGCAGTACTTC.

The chain recombines TRBV28 with TRBJ2-7; 8 positions agree with TRBD2. Trimming removed 2 bases from V and 0 bases from J; junction bases left unmatched: 9. Looked up from germline, CDR1 is MDHEN and CDR2 is SYDVKM. This CDR3 is 17 amino acids long. The CDR3 nucleotides are TGTGCCAGCAGTTTACCCGGGGGGGGAACGAGCTCCTACGAGCAGTACTTC. Its protein product is CASSLPGGGTSSYEQYF.